The clone carrying this T cell receptor (beta chain) was counted once. Its matching antigen is unknown. Amplification of TCR beta CDR3 regions used RNA transcripts. Investigators did first-round RT-PCR with HTBI primers, then second-round multiplex PCR. TCRdb re-derived calls from the multiplex PCR reads in MiXCR, one entry per CDR3 protein. The sample has 500,000 to 700,000 distinct CDR3 sequences; about 40% are singletons. Germline V gives CDR1 KGHSH, CDR2 LQKENI. The trim removed 2 bases at V and 2 bases at J, leaving 5 bases unmatched. There are 16 residues in the CDR3. Newly diagnosed hyperthyroidism donors, aged 18 to 65, duration under 2 months. This record belongs to a study of Graves' ophthalmopathy and Graves' hyperthyroidism. Study-wide background: Hyperthyroidism counted as stable given no ophthalmopathy within 18 months of follow-up.

Whole-study results and caveats: Most thyroid clonotypes expanded beyond 0.001 frequency were also found in blood.

The sequenced sample consisted of peripheral blood or thyroid tissue (not recorded which). The chain carries TRBV18 and TRBJ1-1; 10 bases match TRBD1. The receptor was isolated from an adult man with Graves' hyperthyroidism. CDR3 protein: CASSPIGTGVNTEAFF. In DNA form, the CDR3 reads TGTGCCAGCTCACCAATAGGGACAGGGGTAAACACTGAAGCTTTCTTT.